The 28 T cell receptor beta chains listed next were all sequenced from one sample in a study of PD-1 blockade in classical Hodgkin lymphoma. No patient escaped relapse after autologous stem cell transplantation, and brentuximab vedotin exposure varied. By magnetic negative selection, CD8+ T cells were isolated from the thawed PBMCs. Assay: immunoSEQ multiplex PCR; the TCRdb copy retains only in-frame clones and omits some. Of 10,000 to 15,000 clones in the sample, around 85% were seen once. The sequencing used CD8+ T cells from blood, collected at baseline. The receptors shown here come from a human donor with classical Hodgkin lymphoma.

The V gene is TRBV10-1, the J gene TRBJ2-3; TRBD2 might be the D (6 bases). Germline CDR1 WNHNN, CDR2 SYGVQD (reference sequence). The CDR3 loop spans 16 amino acids. Trimming left V 10 bases short and J 0 bases short, with 20 bases between. In DNA, the CDR3 is TGCGCCAACCTCGGGAGCCGGGAAGCGAGCACAGATACGCAGTATTTT. Its protein is CANLGSREASTDTQYF.

This sequence joins TRBV9 and TRBJ2-3; TRBD2 is a possible D gene (5 bases). CDR1 is SGDLS, CDR2 YYNGEE, per germline. The CDR3 covers 15 residues. With 6 bases removed from V and 1 base from J, the gap between germline ends came to 15 bases. The CDR3 here is CASNRLSLGTDTQYF. The DNA for the CDR3 is TGTGCCAGCAACCGACTATCTCTAGGCACAGATACGCAGTATTTT.

This clone was counted a single time. The chain recombines TRBV5-6 with TRBJ1-2, with 9 bases fitting TRBD1. Germline V gives CDR1 SGHDT, CDR2 YYEEEE. This CDR3 comprises 13 residues. With 3 bases clipped from V and 8 bases from J, the junction kept 5 bases outside the gene matches. DNA for the CDR3: TGTGCCAGCAGCTGGGACAGGGCGCGCGGCTACACCTTC. Translated, it gives CASSWDRARGYTF.

This chain joins TRBV5-1 and TRBJ1-1, with D possibly being TRBD1 (6 bases). CDR1 and CDR2 from the germline V gene are SGHRS and YFSETQ. CDR3 length equals 13 residues. The V end lost 4 bases, the J end lost 5 bases, and 12 bases lay between the germline ends. The CDR3 is CASSGGARTEAFF. The CDR3 DNA follows: TGCGCCAGCAGCGGGGGGGCGCGGACTGAAGCTTTCTTT.

The genes are TRBV21-1 and TRBJ2-7. TRBV21-1 is a pseudogene. This CDR3 comprises 12 residues. In DNA, the CDR3 is TGTGCCAGCAGCTCCAGAGCCTACGAGCAGTACTTC. It codes for CASSSRAYEQYF.

The V and J genes are TRBV7-9 and TRBJ2-1; 9 positions match TRBD1. CDR3 length equals 17 residues. The ends lost 0 bases at V and 4 bases at J; junction bases unmatched: 7. Germline-derived CDR1 and CDR2 are SEHNR and FQNEAQ (reference sequence). This CDR3 reads CASSLALPGQGYNEQFF. The CDR3 coding sequence is TGTGCCAGCAGCTTAGCCCTCCCGGGACAGGGATACAATGAGCAGTTCTTC.

This clone was found once. V usage is TRBV25-1 and J usage is TRBJ2-3; D is unclear. The germline V gene encodes CDR1 MGHDK and CDR2 SYGVNS. The CDR3 contains 14 residues. The ends were cut back, 8 bases at V and 4 bases at J, with 16 bases in the middle. The CDR3 DNA sequence: TGTGCCAGCTTCCGGACCGTACGGGCAGATACGCAGTATTTT. This codes for CASFRTVRADTQYF.

This clone has just a few counts. The gene calls are TRBV7-9 and TRBJ1-1; possible D gene TRBD1, 6 bases. V lost 4 bases and J lost 0, with 12 bases in between. Germline CDR1 SEHNR, CDR2 FQNEAQ (reference sequence). The CDR3 sequence is 15 residues long. Here the CDR3 reads CASSSAGVMNTEAFF. The CDR3 nucleotides read TGTGCCAGCAGCTCTGCAGGGGTCATGAACACTGAAGCTTTCTTT.

This sequence joins TRBV9 and TRBJ2-7; 10 bases agree with TRBD1. Trimming at V came to 0 bases and at J to 2 bases, leaving 2 bases not matched to a gene. This CDR3 has 15 residues. CDR1 is SGDLS, CDR2 YYNGEE, per germline. The DNA for the CDR3 is TGTGCCAGCAGCGTAGGGGACAGGGGTACCTACGAGCAGTACTTC. Translation: CASSVGDRGTYEQYF.

The chain recombines TRBV28 with TRBJ1-2; the match to TRBD1 covers 7 bases. The CDR3 has 19 residues. CDR1 MDHEN and CDR2 SYDVKM come from the germline V gene. With V trimmed by 4 bases and J by 2 bases, 19 bases remained unmatched. In DNA form, the CDR3 reads TGTGCCAGCAGTTCCCAGGAAGGGACAGCTGAAATTTTAAACTATGGCTACACCTTC. Residues: CASSSQEGTAEILNYGYTF.

The count of this clone is one. V gene TRBV27 combines with J gene TRBJ2-7; D remains ambiguous. This CDR3 comprises 13 residues. The germline V and J ends were trimmed by 0 bases and 2 bases, with 5 bases remaining between them. Germline values: CDR1 MNHEY, CDR2 SMNVEV (reference sequence). CDR3 sequence reads: CASSLSIAYEQYF. CDR3 DNA sequence: TGTGCCAGCAGTTTATCGATAGCCTACGAGCAGTACTTC.

This chain links TRBV12-5 with TRBJ2-1, with D hard to call. This CDR3 region has 16 residues. Germline V gene lookup returns CDR1 LGHNT and CDR2 FRNRAP. Trimming stripped 6 bases from V and 4 bases from J, with 19 bases between. CDR3 residues: CASGPDGLYGYNEQFF. The CDR3 DNA sequence: TGTGCTAGTGGACCCGATGGCTTGTATGGGTACAATGAGCAGTTCTTC.

The chain is built from TRBV7-4 and TRBJ1-1; TRBD1 is a possible D gene (5 bases). Trimming pared 1 base from V and 1 base from J, leaving 10 bases between. Germline CDR1 reads SGHVT; CDR2 reads SQSDAQ. This CDR3 is built from 15 residues. CDR3 in amino acids: CASSLEGPTNTEAFF. For the CDR3, the DNA is TGTGCCAGCAGCTTAGAGGGACCTACGAACACTGAAGCTTTCTTT. The variable domain in full, with the rest retrieved from reference TRBV7-4 and TRBJ1-1, is GAGVSQSPRYKVAKRGRDVALRCDSISGHVTLYWYRQTLGQGSEVLTYSQSDAQRDKSGRPSGRFSAERPERSVSTLKIQRTEQGDSAVYLCASSLEGPTNTEAFFGQGTRLTVV.

V gene TRBV4-3 combines with J gene TRBJ2-1; TRBD1 might be the D (6 bases). Per the germline V gene, CDR1 is LGHNA and CDR2 is YSLEER. With 1 base removed from V and 2 bases from J, the gap between germline ends came to 12 bases. The CDR3 totals 16 residues. CDR3 bases: TGCGCCAGCAGCCAAGGTCAGGGGCCCCCCTACAATGAGCAGTTCTTC. Translating it yields CASSQGQGPPYNEQFF.

The chain has TRBV2 and TRBJ2-3; 7 nucleotides agree with TRBD2. CDR1 and CDR2 from the germline V gene are SNHLY and FYNNEI. Trimming cost V 7 bases and J 1 base; bases outside gene matches: 8. CDR3 size: 15 residues. CDR3 amino acids: CASTGRAGGTDTQYF. For the CDR3, the DNA is TGTGCCAGCACCGGACGGGCGGGGGGCACAGATACGCAGTATTTT. Variable domain in full (rest from reference TRBV2 and TRBJ2-3): EPEVTQTPSHQVTQMGQEVILRCVPISNHLYFYWYRQILGQKVEFLVSFYNNEISEKSEIFDDQFSVERPDGSNFTLKIRSTKLEDSAMYFCASTGRAGGTDTQYFGPGTRLTVL.

The gene calls are TRBV5-8 and TRBJ1-1; 7 bases are a match to TRBD1. J lost 6 bases, V lost 1 base, and 3 bases had no gene match. CDR1 is SGHTS, CDR2 YDEGEE, per germline. CDR3 length equals 13 residues. The CDR3 region has the DNA TGTGCCAGCAGCTTGCAAGGGGGCGCTGAAGCTTTCTTT. It codes for CASSLQGGAEAFF.

The chain is built from TRBV27 and TRBJ2-1; 9 bases line up with TRBD1. This CDR3 has 15 amino acids. V trimming: 8 bases; J trimming: 1 base; junction bases outside the gene matches: 6. Germline loops: CDR1 MNHEY, CDR2 SMNVEV (reference sequence). The CDR3 DNA sequence: TGTGCCAGCGATACCGGGACAGGGTCCTACAATGAGCAGTTCTTC. Translation gives CASDTGTGSYNEQFF.

The chain joins TRBV2 to TRBJ1-4, with D hard to call. V was shortened by 3 bases and J by 6 bases, with 14 bases between the two germline ends. The germline V gene encodes CDR1 SNHLY and CDR2 FYNNEI. The CDR3 covers 15 residues. CDR3 in amino acids: CASSDPGGRDEKLFF. The DNA of the CDR3 is TGTGCCAGCAGTGACCCGGGAGGGCGAGATGAAAAACTGTTTTTT.

The chain is built from TRBV9 and TRBJ2-7, with a tentative D call TRBD2 (5 bases). Germline loops: CDR1 SGDLS, CDR2 YYNGEE. The length of the CDR3 is 15 residues. Trimming took 6 bases from V and 5 from J, leaving 21 bases between them. The CDR3 reads CASTLAPLTRDEQYF. CDR3 DNA: TGTGCCAGCACCCTGGCGCCCCTAACTAGGGACGAGCAGTACTTC.

This chain connects TRBV5-4 to TRBJ1-3; possible D gene TRBD1, 5 bases. Germline CDR1 is SGHNT and CDR2 is YYREEE (reference sequence). Trimming took 0 bases from V and 9 from J, leaving 13 bases between them. CDR3 length: 14 residues. CDR3 nucleotides: TGTGCCAGCAGCTTGGGACAGTCCTTGGGCACCATATATTTT. The encoded protein is CASSLGQSLGTIYF.

The gene calls are TRBV5-8 and TRBJ2-3; D might be TRBD1 or TRBD2, each matching 5 bases. This CDR3 is built from 16 residues. V was cut by 4 bases and J by 5 bases, with 20 bases left in between. The V gene's germline CDR1 is SGHTS and CDR2 YDEGEE. Here the CDR3 reads CASSQDPGPNEDTQYF. The CDR3 coding sequence is TGTGCCAGCAGCCAGGACCCGGGACCCAACGAAGATACGCAGTATTTT.

This clone was found once. The V call is TRBV6-5, the J call TRBJ2-5, with 7 bases aligning to TRBD1. The trim removed 11 bases at V and 5 bases at J, leaving 14 bases unmatched. The CDR3 is 14 amino acids. Germline CDR1 is MNHEY and CDR2 is SVGAGI. The DNA of the CDR3 is TGTGCCGGCGGCCAATACAGGGGTGGGGAGACCCAGTACTTC. This codes for CAGGQYRGGETQYF.

V usage is TRBV5-5 and J usage is TRBJ2-7, with TRBD1 matching over 11 bases. V dropped 3 bases and J dropped 1; count of bases not matched to a gene: 0. Germline V CDR1 and CDR2: SGHKS, YYEKEE (reference sequence). The CDR3 totals 14 residues. CDR3 DNA sequence: TGTGCCAGCAGCTGGGACAGGGGGTCCTACGAGCAGTACTTC. Residues: CASSWDRGSYEQYF.

By sample share, this clone is medium-sized (0.01 to 0.1%). The chain combines TRBV5-6 with TRBJ1-6; no definite D call. The CDR3 length is 14 residues. V gave up 4 bases and J gave up 9 bases, with 14 bases separating them. Germline values: CDR1 SGHDT, CDR2 YYEEEE. CDR3 nucleotides: TGTGCCAGCAGCCCCCAGCCTGGAGCTTCACCCCTCCACTTT. Amino acid sequence: CASSPQPGASPLHF.

The CDR3 here is CASSRLALGNEQFF. The DNA for the CDR3 is TGTGCCAGCAGCCGACTAGCACTCGGCAATGAGCAGTTCTTC. The chain has TRBV7-2 and TRBJ2-1; the match to TRBD2 covers 7 bases. CDR1 SGHTA and CDR2 FQGNSA come from the germline V gene. This CDR3 has 14 residues. V trimming: 5 bases; J trimming: 6 bases; junction bases outside the gene matches: 7.

The chain uses TRBV27 and TRBJ1-1; D gene ambiguous. V dropped 3 bases and J dropped 0 bases, with 8 bases sitting between them. The CDR3 spans 14 residues. The germline CDR1 and CDR2 sequences are MNHEY and SMNVEV (reference sequence). The CDR3 nucleotides are TGTGCCAGCAGTTTCGGACTAATGAACACTGAAGCTTTCTTT. It is translated as CASSFGLMNTEAFF.

This clone occurred once. The V gene is TRBV6-5, the J gene TRBJ2-7, with a weak D call TRBD1 (6 bases). The CDR3 extends over 16 amino acids. The germline V gene encodes CDR1 MNHEY and CDR2 SVGAGI. V lost 0 bases, J lost 2 bases, and 14 bases lay in between. CDR3 coding DNA: TGTGCCAGCAGTTACTCGAAAGTTTACAGGGCCTACGAGCAGTACTTC. Translation: CASSYSKVYRAYEQYF.

The chain joins TRBV19 to TRBJ2-1; D may be TRBD2 (6 bases). With 4 bases removed from V and 8 bases from J, the gap between germline ends came to 9 bases. The CDR3 has 12 residues. Per germline, CDR1 LNHDA and CDR2 SQIVND (reference sequence). The CDR3 spells CASSTPGDEQFF. Here the CDR3 DNA reads TGTGCCAGTAGTACCCCGGGAGATGAGCAGTTCTTC.